Following are 32 T cell receptor beta chains from one sample sequenced in a study of T cells in women clearing cervical HPV infection. The protocol was immunoSEQ multiplex PCR, while the TCRdb copy is restricted to in-frame clones and leaves out a portion. This sample's table has about 16,000 clones. Specimen: blood buffy coat. These TCRs come from a woman aged 18 to 69 with a cervical HPV16 infection that either progressed to CIN3+ or cleared (not recorded which).

The DNA read from the CDR3 is TGCAGTGCTAGACGAAGACAGGTTGAGGGATATAGCAATCAGCCC. Protein sequence: CSARRRQVEGYSNQP. The CDR3 in its entirety is CSARRRQVEGYSNQPQHF. The chain is built from TRBV20-1 and TRBJ1-5, with TRBD1 as a possible D gene (6 bases). The CDR3 goes on 3 residues after the read ends, and that part is filled in from the germline J gene. V lost 2 bases, J lost 0 bases, and 20 bases lay in between. Germline V gene sequence: CDR1 DFQATT, CDR2 SNEGSKA (reference sequence). The CDR3 covers 18 residues.

About this clone: Sequencing ends 3 residues short of the CDR3 end; the germline J gene provides the rest. The chain uses TRBV30 and TRBJ2-3; 9 bases line up with TRBD1. V gave up 0 bases and J gave up 4 bases; unmatched junction bases: 2. The CDR3 has 14 amino acids. Germline V gene lookup returns CDR1 GTSNPN and CDR2 SVGIG (reference sequence). CDR3 bases read: TGTGCCTGGAGTGTACAGGGGGCATCAGATACG. Protein sequence: CAWSVQGASDT. The whole CDR3 sequence reads CAWSVQGASDTQYF.

A remark on this clone: Read sequence stops 3 residues before the CDR3 end, and the germline J gene provides the missing end. This sequence joins TRBV19 and TRBJ2-3, with D tentatively TRBD2 (6 bases). The CDR3 consists of 14 residues. Germline values: CDR1 LNHDA, CDR2 SQIVND (reference sequence). V lost 7 bases to trimming and J lost 2 bases, with 13 bases between them. The part of the CDR3 DNA that was read is TGTGCCAGTACCACCGGGACTCTCACAGATACG. Amino acids: CASTTGTLTDT. The entire CDR3 sequence reads CASTTGTLTDTQYF.

Of note for this clone: The read ends 3 residues before the CDR3 terminus; that terminus is restored from the germline J gene. This chain uses TRBV29-1 with TRBJ1-1, with 8 nucleotides matching TRBD1. J gave up 6 bases and V 6 bases, and 9 bases lay outside the gene matches. The CDR3 runs 13 residues. Germline V gene lookup returns CDR1 SQVTM and CDR2 ANQGSEA. The DNA read from the CDR3 is TGCAGCGTCCAACTCGACAGGGGTTCTGAA. Translated: CSVQLDRGSE. The entire CDR3 sequence reads CSVQLDRGSEAFF. The whole variable domain, remainder taken from reference TRBV29-1 and TRBJ1-1, is SAVISQKPSRDICQRGTSLTIQCQVDSQVTMMFWYRQQPGQSLTLIATANQGSEATYESGFVIDKFPISRPNLTFSTLTVSNMSPEDSSIYLCSVQLDRGSEAFFGQGTRLTVV.

Points on this clone: The CDR3 extends 3 residues past the end of the read, so its final part is completed from the germline J gene. The chain is built from TRBV19 and TRBJ1-2; 9 bases are shared with TRBD1. CDR1 and CDR2 (germline): LNHDA, SQIVND (reference sequence). V shed 3 bases and J 3 bases; nucleotides not matched to a gene: 11. The CDR3 contains 17 residues. CDR3 DNA, as far as it was read: TGTGCCAGTAGTATTTCTTTAGCGGGACAGGGTTACTATGGC. It codes for CASSISLAGQGYYG. The full CDR3 protein is CASSISLAGQGYYGYTF.

Regarding this clone: The read gets to within 3 residues of the CDR3 end, and the germline J gene fills in the rest. The rearrangement uses TRBV11-1 and TRBJ2-7; 9 bases are shared with TRBD1. CDR1 is SGHAT and CDR2 is FQDESV in the germline V gene (reference sequence). The CDR3 covers 15 residues. The junction had 6 bases not matched to a gene; V was cut back by 2 bases and J by 4 bases. The sequenced part of the CDR3 DNA is TGTGCCAGCAGCTTACAGGGGACAGGGCTTTACGAG. Protein: CASSLQGTGLYE. The full CDR3 is CASSLQGTGLYEQYF.

A remark on this clone: The read halts 3 residues ahead of the CDR3 end, with the missing end drawn from the germline J gene. The chain couples TRBV5-1 to TRBJ2-5; maybe TRBD2 (7 bases). The CDR3 spans 14 residues. Looked up from germline, CDR1 is SGHRS and CDR2 is YFSETQ. V was shortened by 0 bases and J by 5 bases, with 11 bases between the two germline ends. CDR3 amino acids: CASSLVGGPETQYF. CDR3 DNA, as far as it was read: TGCGCCAGCAGCTTGGTCGGGGGGCCGGAGACC.

CDR3 bases read: TGCGCCAGCACCTCTCCCGGGACAGGGGTGACCGGGGAG. It is translated as CASTSPGTGVTGE. The full CDR3 is CASTSPGTGVTGELFF. The V and J genes are TRBV10-2 and TRBJ2-2; TRBD1 matches 10 bases. From the germline J gene comes the end of the CDR3, since the read stops 3 residues before it. Germline-derived CDR1 and CDR2 are WSHSY and SAAADI. CDR3 length: 16 residues. After removal of 7 bases from V and 5 bases from J, the junction contained 10 bases not matched to a gene.

With respect to this clone: The read terminates 3 residues before the CDR3 end, so the remaining end is supplied by the germline J gene. The chain combines TRBV6-2 or TRBV6-3 with TRBJ1-5; the D gene is possibly TRBD1 (6 bases). The V end was cut by 6 bases, the J end by 0 bases, with 18 bases between. Germline CDR1 reads MNHEY; CDR2 reads SVGEGT. The CDR3 runs 17 residues. CDR3 DNA, as far as it was read: TGTGCCAGCAGGAAGAACGGACAGACAAATAGCAATCAGCCC. Its translation is CASRKNGQTNSNQP. The entire CDR3 protein is CASRKNGQTNSNQPQHF.

As concerns this clone: The read terminates 3 residues ahead of where the CDR3 ends, so the germline J gene completes it. The J gene is TRBJ2-1, the V gene TRBV9; a weak D match, TRBD1 (6 bases). The germline V and J ends were trimmed by 0 bases and 1 base, with 8 bases remaining between them. This CDR3 has 15 residues. The V gene's germline CDR1 is SGDLS and CDR2 YYNGEE. CDR3 in amino acids: CASSVETGSYNEQFF. Partial CDR3 DNA: TGTGCCAGCAGCGTAGAGACAGGATCCTACAATGAG.

With regard to this clone: The CDR3 end falls 3 residues outside the read, so it is completed with the germline J gene. This sequence joins TRBV5-1 and TRBJ2-2; TRBD1 matches 7 bases. With 0 bases clipped from V and 3 bases from J, the junction kept 2 bases outside the gene matches. CDR1 and CDR2 from the germline V gene are SGHRS and YFSETQ. This CDR3 has 15 amino acids. The CDR3 region is CASSLERGHTGELFF. CDR3 bases read: TGCGCCAGCAGCTTGGAGAGGGGGCACACCGGGGAG.

Remarks on this clone: The sequence runs out 3 residues before the end of the CDR3; the remainder is reconstructed from the germline J gene. This sequence joins TRBV30 and TRBJ2-2; maybe TRBD1 (5 bases). Germline V lookup: CDR1 GTSNPN, CDR2 SVGIG (reference sequence). The CDR3 has 13 amino acids. V was clipped by 4 bases and J by 3 bases, with 9 bases between them. The CDR3 DNA, read in part, is TGTGCCTGGACAGTAGGGGACACCGGGGAG. This sequence encodes CAWTVGDTGE. Given in full, the CDR3 is CAWTVGDTGELFF.

About this clone: From the germline J gene comes the end of the CDR3, since the read stops 3 residues before it. The chain is built from TRBV12-3 or TRBV12-4 and TRBJ1-5, with TRBD1 matching 7 bases. With V trimmed by 0 bases and J by 3 bases, 11 bases remained unmatched. The CDR3 runs 18 residues. The part of the CDR3 DNA that was read is TGTGCCAGCAGTTTAGCGCTCCCGGCAGGGGGTATCAATCAGCCC. Protein sequence: CASSLALPAGGINQP. In full, the CDR3 is CASSLALPAGGINQPQHF.

Comments on this clone: The DNA ends 3 residues before the CDR3 does, and the rest of the CDR3 is filled in from the germline J gene. The chain links TRBV2 to TRBJ2-7; 10 nucleotides agree with TRBD2. This CDR3 is 15 amino acids long. Looked up from germline, CDR1 is SNHLY and CDR2 is FYNNEI. After removal of 7 bases from V and 1 base from J, the junction contained 7 bases not matched to a gene. The CDR3 spells CASTLAGAPSYEQYF. CDR3 DNA, as far as it was read: TGTGCCAGCACCCTAGCGGGGGCTCCGTCCTACGAG.

As for this clone: The observed sequence ends 3 residues before the CDR3 terminus, with the missing tail filled in from the germline J gene. The chain carries TRBV28 and TRBJ2-7; TRBD2 aligns across 10 bases. The CDR3 extends over 15 amino acids. Germline V gives CDR1 MDHEN, CDR2 SYDVKM. V was pared by 4 bases and J by 2 bases, with 5 bases of the junction left unmatched. CDR3 residues: CASSSPSGGAYEQYF. CDR3 bases read: TGTGCCAGCAGTTCCCCCAGCGGGGGGGCCTACGAG.

For this clone: The read ends 3 residues shy of where the CDR3 ends; the end is completed using the germline J gene. The chain links TRBV20-1 to TRBJ2-7, with 8 bases identical to TRBD2. Germline CDR1 and CDR2: DFQATT and SNEGSKA (reference sequence). J lost 2 bases, V lost 3 bases, and 12 bases had no gene match. The CDR3 covers 16 residues. The DNA read from the CDR3 is TGCAGTGCTAGCCCCCCAAGCGGGGGAGCAACCTACGAG. Translating it yields CSASPPSGGATYE. The complete CDR3 reads CSASPPSGGATYEQYF.

The CDR3 spells CASSLGAGGLGTQYF. The CDR3 bases that were read are TGTGCCAGCAGCTTAGGAGCGGGGGGGCTGGGGACC. The chain uses TRBV7-6 and TRBJ2-5; the match to TRBD2 covers 10 bases. The sequence runs out 3 residues before the end of the CDR3; the remainder is reconstructed from the germline J gene. The CDR3 spans 15 residues. The V gene's germline CDR1 is SGHVS and CDR2 FNYEAQ. The V and J ends lost 1 base and 7 bases, in that order; junction bases with no gene match: 6. Drawing the rest from reference TRBV7-6 and TRBJ2-5, the complete variable domain is GAGVSQSPRYKVTKRGQDVALRCDPISGHVSLYWYRQALGQGPEFLTYFNYEAQQDKSGLPNDRFSAERPEGSISTLTIQRTEQRDSAMYRCASSLGAGGLGTQYFGPGTRLLVL.

For this clone: The read terminates 3 residues ahead of where the CDR3 ends, so the germline J gene completes it. J is TRBJ2-3 and V is TRBV20-1; D remains unclear. This CDR3 has 14 amino acids. V was trimmed by 0 bases and J by 7 bases, leaving 14 bases between them. Germline V gene data show CDR1 as DFQATT and CDR2 as SNEGSKA (reference sequence). Here the CDR3 reads CSARDPARSNTQYF. CDR3 DNA (partial): TGCAGTGCTAGAGACCCCGCTAGAAGTAATACG.

A remark on this clone: The CDR3 extends 3 residues past the end of the read, so its final part is completed from the germline J gene. This chain connects TRBV20-1 to TRBJ2-1; D is unresolved. Trimming cost V 4 bases and J 3 bases, with 16 bases left between them. The germline gives CDR1 DFQATT, CDR2 SNEGSKA (reference sequence). This CDR3 comprises 15 residues. The CDR3 DNA, read in part, is TGCAGTGCTAAGGGCTTTGGGTCTGGCTACAATGAG. Amino acid sequence: CSAKGFGSGYNE. The full CDR3 sequence reads CSAKGFGSGYNEQFF.

On this clone: Read data end 3 residues before the CDR3 end; the end is taken from the germline J gene. The chain recombines TRBV20-1 with TRBJ1-4, with D hard to call. V lost 4 bases to trimming and J lost 3 bases, with 12 bases between them. The V gene's germline CDR1 is DFQATT and CDR2 SNEGSKA (reference sequence). The CDR3 sequence is 14 residues long. This CDR3 reads CSATPSGSNEKLFF. The CDR3 DNA, read in part, is TGCAGTGCTACCCCATCCGGGTCTAATGAAAAA.

Turning to this clone: The CDR3 extends 3 residues past the end of the read, so its final part is completed from the germline J gene. The rearrangement joins TRBV19 to TRBJ2-1; 10 bases map to TRBD2. Germline V gene data show CDR1 as LNHDA and CDR2 as SQIVND (reference sequence). The J segment lost 2 bases and the V segment lost 2 bases, leaving 3 bases of the junction unmatched. CDR3 length: 16 amino acids. This CDR3 is CASSISGGATYNEQFF. CDR3 DNA, as far as it was read: TGTGCCAGTAGTATAAGCGGGGGGGCCACCTACAATGAG.

About this clone: The CDR3 end lies 3 residues beyond the end of the read and is filled in from the germline J gene. The chain joins TRBV6-1 to TRBJ1-2; D unclear. This CDR3 is built from 14 residues. V gave up 3 bases and J gave up 2 bases, with 10 bases separating them. Germline CDR1 reads MNHNS; CDR2 reads SASEGT. CDR3 bases read: TGTGCCAGCAGTGACCAGACAAGAAACTATGGC. Translated, it gives CASSDQTRNYG. The full CDR3 protein reads CASSDQTRNYGYTF.

Here the CDR3 reads CASSLYRVGQPQHF. The sequenced CDR3 bases are TGTGCCAGCAGCCTTTACAGGGTCGGCCAGCCC. The chain has TRBV5-5 and TRBJ1-5; D is perhaps TRBD1 (6 bases). The CDR3 end falls 3 residues outside the read, so it is completed with the germline J gene. Germline loops: CDR1 SGHKS, CDR2 YYEKEE (reference sequence). CDR3 size: 14 residues. Trimming pared 4 bases from V and 7 bases from J, leaving 15 bases between.

This chain's CDR3 is CASSLAGQGSYEQYF. The CDR3 bases that were read are TGTGCCAGCAGCTTAGCGGGACAGGGATCCTACGAG. The rearrangement links TRBV7-2 to TRBJ2-7; 9 positions agree with TRBD1. From the germline J gene comes the end of the CDR3, since the read stops 3 residues before it. The germline V gene encodes CDR1 SGHTA and CDR2 FQGNSA. Trimming at V came to 0 bases and at J to 1 base, leaving 1 base not matched to a gene. There are 15 residues in the CDR3.

To note about this clone: Germline and junction disagree at one end, which may indicate a read error. The read falls 3 residues short of the CDR3 end, and the missing part is taken from the germline J gene. This chain connects TRBV2 to TRBJ1-5, with 9 bases identical to TRBD1. Looked up from germline, CDR1 is SNHLY and CDR2 is FYNNEI. This CDR3 comprises 15 residues. The CDR3 region is CASREGTGTNQPQHF. The part of the CDR3 DNA that was read is TGTGCCAGCAGAGAAGGGACAGGGACCAATCAGCCC.

Worth noting for this clone: The CDR3 extends 3 residues past the end of the read, so its final part is completed from the germline J gene. The chain employs TRBV7-9 and TRBJ1-2, with 7 positions matching TRBD1. Germline values: CDR1 SEHNR, CDR2 FQNEAQ (reference sequence). The CDR3 has 15 amino acids. J was trimmed by 4 bases and V by 2 bases; bases with no gene match: 7. CDR3 loop: CASSLRPGGFYGYTF. The CDR3 DNA, read in part, is TGTGCCAGCAGCTTAAGGCCAGGGGGGTTCTATGGC.

With respect to this clone: The junction does not match germline at one end; this may be a read error. The CDR3 loop is CASSQEYRQGAEQYF. CDR3 bases read: TGCGCCAGCAGCCAAGAATACCGACAGGGTGCCGAG. The V gene is TRBV4-2, the J gene TRBJ2-7; TRBD1 aligns across 7 bases. With the read ending 3 residues before the CDR3 end, the germline J gene is used to fill in that end. The CDR3 has 15 residues. Germline loops: CDR1 LGHNA, CDR2 YNFKEQ.

Comments on this clone: Its ends do not fully match the called genes, so a read error is possible. The observed sequence ends 3 residues before the CDR3 terminus, with the missing tail filled in from the germline J gene. The rearrangement links TRBV7-9 to TRBJ2-7; D unresolved. The CDR3 is made up of 12 amino acids. CDR1 and CDR2 (germline): SEHNR, FQNEAQ (reference sequence). CDR3 in amino acids: CSSSPAGYEQYF. The DNA read from the CDR3 is TGTTCCAGCAGCCCCGCCGGCTACGAG.

A remark on this clone: One junction end does not reproduce the germline sequence, and a read error may be involved. The read finishes 3 residues shy of the CDR3 end, and the germline J gene is used to complete it. The chain has TRBV5-5 and TRBJ1-5, with D hard to call. Germline assignment: CDR1 SGHKS and CDR2 YYEKEE (reference sequence). CDR3 length equals 15 residues. The CDR3 loop is CASILASRLNQPQHF. The sequenced CDR3 bases are TGTGCCAGCATCTTGGCCAGCAGACTGAATCAGCCC.

With regard to this clone: The CDR3 end lies 3 residues beyond the end of the read and is filled in from the germline J gene. This chain joins TRBV20-1 and TRBJ2-2, with TRBD2 identical over 10 bases. V was clipped by 4 bases and J by 7 bases; unmatched bases: 6. CDR1 is DFQATT, CDR2 SNEGSKA, per germline (reference sequence). CDR3 size: 14 residues. This CDR3 is CSAISGGAGGELFF. Partial CDR3 DNA: TGCAGTGCTATAAGCGGGGGGGCCGGCGGGGAG.

Details on this clone: The read finishes 3 residues shy of the CDR3 end, and the germline J gene is used to complete it. This rearrangement joins TRBV2 to TRBJ2-1, with 8 positions matching TRBD2. CDR1 SNHLY and CDR2 FYNNEI come from the germline V gene. The J segment lost 0 bases and the V segment lost 3 bases, leaving 1 base of the junction unmatched. The CDR3 sequence is 15 residues long. CDR3 sequence reads: CASSDTSGSYNEQFF. The sequenced CDR3 bases are TGTGCCAGCAGTGATACTAGCGGCTCCTACAATGAG.

Concerning this clone: The read terminates 3 residues before the CDR3 end, so the remaining end is supplied by the germline J gene. The rearrangement uses TRBV20-1 and TRBJ1-2; 7 bases are shared with TRBD1. V shed 2 bases and J 3 bases; nucleotides not matched to a gene: 9. The length of the CDR3 is 15 residues. Germline CDR1 is DFQATT and CDR2 is SNEGSKA (reference sequence). The part of the CDR3 DNA that was read is TGCAGTGCTAGACCCTCAGGGGGGAGGGACTATGGC. Protein sequence: CSARPSGGRDYG. The whole CDR3 is CSARPSGGRDYGYTF.